This TCR beta chain stems from a study of T cells expressing NK-cell markers. Study details: Sorted CD3+CD56+NKG2C+, CD3+CD56+NKG2C- and CD3+CD56-NKG2C+ T-cell subsets were beta-chain profiled. Sequencing covered eight donors, seven HCMV-seropositive and one seronegative. The study, taken as a whole, reports: Four donors' CD3+CD56-NKG2C+ cells were dominated by the same clonotypes. About six donors carried dominant NKG2C+ clonotypes that made up roughly 1.0-7.0% of their CD8+ T cells.

On this clonotype itself: No antigen is known for it.

The V gene's germline CDR1 is DFQATT and CDR2 SNEGSKA (reference sequence). The CDR3 contains 13 residues. No DNA is given; TCRdb re-called the 5' RACE reads and lists each CDR3 protein once. This table holds about half a million distinct CDR3 sequences. The sequenced sample was blood T cells: a sorted CD56 or NKG2C T cell subset, CD4+ or CD8+ T cells, or bulk PBMC T cells (not recorded which). The TCR originated in a woman between 50 and 59 years old in good health. The gene calls are TRBV20-1 and TRBJ2-5; as DNA is missing, the TRBD1 call by TCRdb cannot be tested. Here the CDR3 reads CSARDMARETQYF.